The subject of this entry is one T cell receptor (beta chain). These data are taken from a study of identical twins. TCRdb independently ran MiXCR on the 5' RACE reads; one entry per CDR3 protein. The data show 550,000 to 700,000 distinct CDR3 sequences, around 20% seen once. Germline V lookup: CDR1 LNHDA, CDR2 SQIVND (reference sequence). V lost 3 bases and J 7 bases, leaving 16 bases between the germline ends. The CDR3 consists of 15 residues. This sample also appeared in a second study, on T cells expressing NK-cell markers. That report adds: Sorted CD3+CD56+NKG2C+, CD3+CD56+NKG2C- and CD3+CD56-NKG2C+ T cells supplied TCR beta repertoires.

The clonotype originates from a woman aged 18-30 years in good health. The sample consisted of PBMCs. The V gene is TRBV19, the J gene TRBJ2-4, with D perhaps TRBD2 (5 bases). In nucleotides, the CDR3 is TGTGCCAGTAGTATCGGTGGCGGGTCCGGGAACATTCAGTACTTC. Translation: CASSIGGGSGNIQYF. The whole variable domain, remainder taken from reference TRBV19 and TRBJ2-4, is DGGITQSPKYLFRKEGQNVTLSCEQNLNHDAMYWYRQDPGQGLRLIYYSQIVNDFQKGDIAEGYSVSREKKESFPLTVTSAQKNPTAFYLCASSIGGGSGNIQYFGAGTRLSVL.